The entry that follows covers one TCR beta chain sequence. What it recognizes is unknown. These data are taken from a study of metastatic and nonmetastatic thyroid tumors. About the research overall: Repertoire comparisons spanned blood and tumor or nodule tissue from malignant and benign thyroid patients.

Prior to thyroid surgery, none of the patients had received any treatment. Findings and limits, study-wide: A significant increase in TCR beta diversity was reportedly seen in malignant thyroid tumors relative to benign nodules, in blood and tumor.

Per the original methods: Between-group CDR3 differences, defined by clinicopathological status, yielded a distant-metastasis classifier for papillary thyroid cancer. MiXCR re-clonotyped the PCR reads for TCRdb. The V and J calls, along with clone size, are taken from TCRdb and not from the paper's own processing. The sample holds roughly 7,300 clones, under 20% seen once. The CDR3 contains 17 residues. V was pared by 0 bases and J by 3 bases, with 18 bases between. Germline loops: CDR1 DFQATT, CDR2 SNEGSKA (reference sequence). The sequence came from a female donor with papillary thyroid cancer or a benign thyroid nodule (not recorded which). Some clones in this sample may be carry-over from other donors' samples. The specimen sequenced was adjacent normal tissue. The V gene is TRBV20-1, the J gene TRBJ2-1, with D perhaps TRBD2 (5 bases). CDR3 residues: CSARDDFGASLYNEQFF. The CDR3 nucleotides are TGCAGTGCTAGAGATGATTTTGGCGCTAGCCTCTACAATGAGCAGTTCTTC.